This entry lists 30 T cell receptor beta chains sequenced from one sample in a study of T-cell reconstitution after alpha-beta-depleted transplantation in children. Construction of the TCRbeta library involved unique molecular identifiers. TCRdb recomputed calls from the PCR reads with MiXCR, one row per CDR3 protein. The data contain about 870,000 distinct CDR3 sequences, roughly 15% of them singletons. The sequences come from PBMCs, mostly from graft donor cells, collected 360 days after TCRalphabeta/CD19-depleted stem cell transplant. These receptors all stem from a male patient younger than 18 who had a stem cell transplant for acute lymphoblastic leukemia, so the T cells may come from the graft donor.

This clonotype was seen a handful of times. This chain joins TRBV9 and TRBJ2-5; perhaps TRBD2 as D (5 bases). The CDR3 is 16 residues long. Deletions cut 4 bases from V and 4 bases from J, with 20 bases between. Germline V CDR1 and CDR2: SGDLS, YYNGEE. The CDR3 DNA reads TGTGCCAGCAGCACCGAAGGAGGTCTATACCGAGAGACCCAGTACTTC. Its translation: CASSTEGGLYRETQYF. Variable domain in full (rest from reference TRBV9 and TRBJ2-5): DSGVTQTPKHLITATGQRVTLRCSPRSGDLSVYWYQQSLDQGLQFLIQYYNGEERAKGNILERFSAQQFPDLHSELNLSSLELGDSALYFCASSTEGGLYRETQYFGPGTRLLVL.

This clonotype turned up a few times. For the CDR3, the DNA is TGTGCCAGTAGTGCCGACAGGGCTTCCACAGATACGCAGTATTTT. Its translation is CASSADRASTDTQYF. The chain has TRBV19 and TRBJ2-3, with 7 bases fitting TRBD1. This CDR3 region has 15 residues. Germline values: CDR1 LNHDA, CDR2 SQIVND (reference sequence). V shed 5 bases, J shed 2 bases, and the junction held 7 bases outside the gene matches.

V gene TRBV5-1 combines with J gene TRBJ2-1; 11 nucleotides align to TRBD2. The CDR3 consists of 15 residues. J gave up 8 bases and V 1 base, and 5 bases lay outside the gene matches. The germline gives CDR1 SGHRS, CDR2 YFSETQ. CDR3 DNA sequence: TGCGCCAGCAGCTTGCGACTAGCGGGAATCGATGAGCAGTTCTTC. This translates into CASSLRLAGIDEQFF. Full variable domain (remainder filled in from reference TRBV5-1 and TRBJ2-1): KAGVTQTPRYLIKTRGQQVTLSCSPISGHRSVSWYQQTPGQGLQFLFEYFSETQRNKGNFPGRFSGRQFSNSRSEMNVSTLELGDSALYLCASSLRLAGIDEQFFGPGTRLTVL.

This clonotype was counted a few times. The CDR3: CASSSNPLAGVEQFF. The CDR3 bases are TGTGCCAGCAGTTCGAACCCACTAGCGGGAGTTGAGCAGTTCTTC. The chain couples TRBV7-9 to TRBJ2-1; 11 bases are a match to TRBD2. V gave up 6 bases and J gave up 9 bases; unmatched junction bases: 10. CDR1 and CDR2 (germline): SEHNR, FQNEAQ (reference sequence). This CDR3 has 15 amino acids.

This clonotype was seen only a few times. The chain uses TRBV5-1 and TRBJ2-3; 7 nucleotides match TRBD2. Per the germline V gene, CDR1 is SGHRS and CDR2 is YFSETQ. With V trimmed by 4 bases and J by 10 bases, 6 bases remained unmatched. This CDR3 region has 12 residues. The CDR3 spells CASSESGNPQYF. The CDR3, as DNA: TGCGCCAGCAGCGAAAGCGGGAACCCGCAGTATTTT.

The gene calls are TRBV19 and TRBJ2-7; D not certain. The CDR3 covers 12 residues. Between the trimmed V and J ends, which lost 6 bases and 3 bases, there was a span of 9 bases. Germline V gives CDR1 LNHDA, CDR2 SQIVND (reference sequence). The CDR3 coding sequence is TGTGCCAGTAGGGCTTCTCTCTACGAGCAGTACTTC. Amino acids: CASRASLYEQYF.

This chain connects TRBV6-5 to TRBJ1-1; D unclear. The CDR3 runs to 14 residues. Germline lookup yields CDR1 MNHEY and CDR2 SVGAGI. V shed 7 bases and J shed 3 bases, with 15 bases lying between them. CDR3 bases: TGTGCCAGCAAAATAAGTCGGGGTTACACTGAAGCTTTCTTT. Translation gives CASKISRGYTEAFF.

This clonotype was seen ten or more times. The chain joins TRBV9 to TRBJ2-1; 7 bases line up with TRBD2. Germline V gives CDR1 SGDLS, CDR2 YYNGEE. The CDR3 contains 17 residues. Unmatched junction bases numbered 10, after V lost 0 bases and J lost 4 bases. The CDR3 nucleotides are TGTGCCAGCAGCGTAGACGGGGGAGGGCCGATTTACAATGAGCAGTTCTTC. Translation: CASSVDGGGPIYNEQFF.

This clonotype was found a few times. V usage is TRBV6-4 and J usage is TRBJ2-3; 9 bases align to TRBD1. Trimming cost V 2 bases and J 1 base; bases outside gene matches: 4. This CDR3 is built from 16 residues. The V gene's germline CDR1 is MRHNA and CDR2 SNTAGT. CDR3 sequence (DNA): TGTGCCAGCAGTGACGAGTACAGGGGGCGCACAGATACGCAGTATTTT. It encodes CASSDEYRGRTDTQYF.

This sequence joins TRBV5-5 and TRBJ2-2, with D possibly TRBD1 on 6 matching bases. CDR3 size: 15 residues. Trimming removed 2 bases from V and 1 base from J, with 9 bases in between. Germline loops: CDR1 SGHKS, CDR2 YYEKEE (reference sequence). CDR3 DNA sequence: TGTGCCAGCAGCTTCAGGGACAAGAACACCGGGGAGCTGTTTTTT. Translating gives CASSFRDKNTGELFF.

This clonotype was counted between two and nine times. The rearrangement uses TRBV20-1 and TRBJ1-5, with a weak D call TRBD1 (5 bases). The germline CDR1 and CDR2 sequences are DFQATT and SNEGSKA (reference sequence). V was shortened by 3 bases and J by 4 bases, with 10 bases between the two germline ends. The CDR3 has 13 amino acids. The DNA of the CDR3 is TGCAGTGCTAGGCTGCAGGGTAATCAGCCCCAGCATTTT. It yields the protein CSARLQGNQPQHF.

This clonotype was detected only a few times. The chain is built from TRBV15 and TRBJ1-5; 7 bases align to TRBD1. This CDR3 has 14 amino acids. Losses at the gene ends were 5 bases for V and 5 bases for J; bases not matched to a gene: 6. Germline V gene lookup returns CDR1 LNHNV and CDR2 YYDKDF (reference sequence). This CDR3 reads CATSQTGAYQPQHF. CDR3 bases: TGTGCCACCAGCCAAACAGGGGCCTATCAGCCCCAGCATTTT.

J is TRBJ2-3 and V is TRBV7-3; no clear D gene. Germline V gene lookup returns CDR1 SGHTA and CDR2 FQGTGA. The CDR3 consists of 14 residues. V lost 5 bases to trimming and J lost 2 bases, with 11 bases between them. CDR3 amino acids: CASSPWATTDTQYF. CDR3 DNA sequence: TGTGCCAGCAGCCCCTGGGCTACCACAGATACGCAGTATTTT.

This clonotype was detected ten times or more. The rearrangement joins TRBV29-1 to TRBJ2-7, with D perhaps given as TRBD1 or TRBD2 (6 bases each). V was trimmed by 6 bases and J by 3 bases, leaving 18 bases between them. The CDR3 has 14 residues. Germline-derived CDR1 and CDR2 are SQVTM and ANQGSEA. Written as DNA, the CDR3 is TGCAGCGTAGCACGAGGGGGGAGCTACTACGAGCAGTACTTC. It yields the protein CSVARGGSYYEQYF.

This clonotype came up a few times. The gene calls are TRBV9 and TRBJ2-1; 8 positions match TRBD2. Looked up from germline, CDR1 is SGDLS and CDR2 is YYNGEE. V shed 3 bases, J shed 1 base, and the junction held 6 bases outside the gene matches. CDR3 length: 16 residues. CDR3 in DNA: TGTGCCAGCAGCGCAAGACTAGCGCTATCCTACAATGAGCAGTTCTTC. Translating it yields CASSARLALSYNEQFF.

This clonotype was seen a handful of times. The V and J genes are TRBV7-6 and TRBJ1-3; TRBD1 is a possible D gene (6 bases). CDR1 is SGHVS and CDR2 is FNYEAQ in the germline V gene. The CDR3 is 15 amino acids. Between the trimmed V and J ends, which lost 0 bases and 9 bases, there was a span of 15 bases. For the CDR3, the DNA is TGTGCCAGCAGCTTAGCGGGGGCAGGTTCCGCCACCATATATTTT. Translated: CASSLAGAGSATIYF.

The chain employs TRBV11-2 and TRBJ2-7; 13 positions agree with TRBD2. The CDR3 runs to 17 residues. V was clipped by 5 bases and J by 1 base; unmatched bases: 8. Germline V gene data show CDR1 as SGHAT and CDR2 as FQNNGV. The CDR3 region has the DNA TGTGCCAGCAGCCGTCCGGGACTAGCGGGATTTTCCTACGAGCAGTACTTC. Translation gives CASSRPGLAGFSYEQYF.

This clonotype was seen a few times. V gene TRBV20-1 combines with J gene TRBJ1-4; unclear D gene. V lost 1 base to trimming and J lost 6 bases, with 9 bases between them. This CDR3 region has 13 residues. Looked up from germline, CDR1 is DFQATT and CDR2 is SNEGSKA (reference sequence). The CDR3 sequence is CSARAGGDEKLFF. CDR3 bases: TGCAGTGCTAGAGCAGGCGGGGATGAAAAACTGTTTTTT.

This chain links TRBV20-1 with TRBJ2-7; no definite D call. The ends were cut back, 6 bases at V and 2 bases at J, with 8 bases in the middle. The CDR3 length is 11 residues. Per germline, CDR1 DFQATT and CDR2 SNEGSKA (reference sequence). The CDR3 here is CSANDPYEQYF. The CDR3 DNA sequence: TGCAGTGCAAATGACCCCTACGAGCAGTACTTC.

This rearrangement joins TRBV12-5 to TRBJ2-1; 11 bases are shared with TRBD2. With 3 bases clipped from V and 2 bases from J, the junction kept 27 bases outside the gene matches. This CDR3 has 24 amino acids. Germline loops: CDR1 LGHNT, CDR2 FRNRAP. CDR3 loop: CASGFHPVRTASVPSGRTYNEQFF. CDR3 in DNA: TGTGCTAGTGGTTTCCACCCGGTAAGGACCGCCTCGGTCCCTAGCGGGAGGACCTACAATGAGCAGTTCTTC.

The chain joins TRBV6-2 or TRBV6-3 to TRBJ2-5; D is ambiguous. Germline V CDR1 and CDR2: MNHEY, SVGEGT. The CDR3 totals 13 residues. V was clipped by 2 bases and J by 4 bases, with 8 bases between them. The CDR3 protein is CASSYRRVETQYF. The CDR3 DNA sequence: TGTGCCAGCAGTTACCGGCGCGTAGAGACCCAGTACTTC.

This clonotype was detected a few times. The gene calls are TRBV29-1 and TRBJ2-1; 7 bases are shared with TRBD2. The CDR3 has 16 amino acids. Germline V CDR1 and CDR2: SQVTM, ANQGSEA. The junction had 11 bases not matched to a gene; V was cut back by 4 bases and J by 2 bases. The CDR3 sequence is CSVGLAVKAPYNEQFF. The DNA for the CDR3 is TGCAGCGTTGGGCTAGCGGTAAAAGCGCCCTACAATGAGCAGTTCTTC.

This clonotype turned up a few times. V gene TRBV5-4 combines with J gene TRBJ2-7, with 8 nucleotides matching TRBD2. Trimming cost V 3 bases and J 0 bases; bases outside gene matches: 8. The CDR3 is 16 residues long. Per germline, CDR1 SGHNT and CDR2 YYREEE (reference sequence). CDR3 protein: CASSSRGGLFSYEQYF. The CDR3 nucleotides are TGTGCCAGCAGCTCCCGGGGGGGGCTCTTCTCCTACGAGCAGTACTTC.

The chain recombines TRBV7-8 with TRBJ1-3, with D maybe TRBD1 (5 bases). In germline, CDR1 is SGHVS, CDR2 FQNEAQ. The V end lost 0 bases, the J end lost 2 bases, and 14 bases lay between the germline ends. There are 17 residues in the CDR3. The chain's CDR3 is CASSLAWAGRTGNTIYF. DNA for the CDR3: TGTGCCAGCAGCTTAGCGTGGGCAGGGAGGACTGGAAACACCATATATTTT.

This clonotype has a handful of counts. Here the CDR3 DNA reads TGTGCCAGCAGTCCGGGACTAGCGGGAGAGGGGGAGACCCAGTACTTC. Protein: CASSPGLAGEGETQYF. The V call is TRBV12-3 or TRBV12-4, the J call TRBJ2-5; 14 positions match TRBD2. J lost 5 bases, V lost 5 bases, and 7 bases had no gene match. This CDR3 has 16 amino acids.

As DNA, the CDR3 is TGTGCCAGCAGTTACGGGACAGGGGCTAACTATGGCTACACCTTC. Its protein product is CASSYGTGANYGYTF. The chain carries TRBV6-5 and TRBJ1-2; TRBD1 aligns across 10 bases. CDR3 length equals 15 residues. CDR1 MNHEY and CDR2 SVGAGI come from the germline V gene. V was clipped by 2 bases and J by 0 bases; unmatched bases: 0.

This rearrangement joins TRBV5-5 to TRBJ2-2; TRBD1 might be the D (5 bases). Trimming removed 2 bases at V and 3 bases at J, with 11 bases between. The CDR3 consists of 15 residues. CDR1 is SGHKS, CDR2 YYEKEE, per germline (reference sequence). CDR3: CASSFGQAYTGELFF. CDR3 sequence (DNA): TGTGCCAGCAGCTTCGGACAAGCATACACCGGGGAGCTGTTTTTT.

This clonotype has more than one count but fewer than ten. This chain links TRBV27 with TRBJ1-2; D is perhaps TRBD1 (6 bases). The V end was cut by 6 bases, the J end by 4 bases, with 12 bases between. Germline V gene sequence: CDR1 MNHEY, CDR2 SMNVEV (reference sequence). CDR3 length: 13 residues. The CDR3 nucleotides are TGTGCCAGCAGGAAGCCAGGGGCCTATGGCTACACCTTC. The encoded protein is CASRKPGAYGYTF.

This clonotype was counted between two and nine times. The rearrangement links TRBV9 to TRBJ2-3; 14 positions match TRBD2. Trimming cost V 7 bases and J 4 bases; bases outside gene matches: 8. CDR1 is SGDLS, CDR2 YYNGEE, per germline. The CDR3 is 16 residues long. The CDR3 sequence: CASRGGTSGRADTQYF. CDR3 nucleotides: TGTGCCAGCCGAGGCGGGACTAGCGGGAGAGCAGATACGCAGTATTTT. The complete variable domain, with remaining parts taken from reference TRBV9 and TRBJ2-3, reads DSGVTQTPKHLITATGQRVTLRCSPRSGDLSVYWYQQSLDQGLQFLIQYYNGEERAKGNILERFSAQQFPDLHSELNLSSLELGDSALYFCASRGGTSGRADTQYFGPGTRLTVL.

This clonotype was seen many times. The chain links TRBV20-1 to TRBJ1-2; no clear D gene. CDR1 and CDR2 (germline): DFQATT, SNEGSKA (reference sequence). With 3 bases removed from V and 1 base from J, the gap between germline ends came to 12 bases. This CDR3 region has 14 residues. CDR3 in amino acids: CSASPGRFNYGYTF. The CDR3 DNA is TGCAGTGCTAGCCCCGGACGATTTAACTATGGCTACACCTTC.